These T cell receptor beta chains were read from a single sample in a study of cytomegalovirus exposure and HLA in healthy donors. Repertoires were generated with immunoSEQ multiplex PCR, while TCRdb's copy carries only in-frame clones and drops some. The sample consists of roughly 200,000 clones, approximately 85% of them appearing once. Sequenced material: PBMCs. The receptors shown here come from a woman aged 50 to 60 in good health and CMV-seronegative. CDR3s include the opening cysteine and the closing phenylalanine or tryptophan. Fields, in order: D gene, J gene, clone size, V gene, CDR3 protein, CDR3 DNA. The D gene is left open where the match is weak. Rows may omit the clone size; those that give it use once, few, many or a size class.

>TRBD1|TRBJ2-1|.|TRBV7-6
CASSLGPGQGHNEQFF
TGTGCCAGCAGCTTAGGGCCGGGACAGGGGCACAATGAGCAGTTCTTC
>TRBD2|TRBJ2-1|.|TRBV15
CATSGGTSGYNEQFF
TGTGCCACCAGCGGCGGGACTAGCGGTTACAATGAGCAGTTCTTC
>TRBD2|TRBJ2-3|.|TRBV18
CASSPLRGLAGLDTQYF
TGTGCCAGCTCACCACTCAGAGGACTAGCGGGATTAGATACGCAGTATTTT
>TRBD1|TRBJ1-5|.|TRBV18
CASSALAGQGSGSQPQHF
TGTGCCAGCTCAGCGCTCGCAGGACAGGGGTCAGGAAGTCAGCCCCAGCATTTT
>.|TRBJ2-4|.|TRBV27
CASSRGFHRASKNIQYF
TGTGCCAGCAGCAGAGGATTCCACAGGGCCAGCAAAAACATTCAGTACTTC
>.|TRBJ1-1|.|TRBV5-3
CARSLPRGEAFF
TGTGCCAGAAGCTTACCGCGAGGTGAAGCTTTCTTT
>TRBD2|TRBJ2-5|.|TRBV6-1
CASRTSGGTQYF
TGTGCCAGCAGGACTAGCGGGGGGACCCAGTACTTC
>TRBD1|TRBJ1-2|.|TRBV19
CASTHSDRINGYTF
TGTGCCAGTACCCACTCGGACAGGATTAATGGCTACACCTTC
>.|TRBJ2-1|.|TRBV11-1
CASSFVSGNNEQFF
TGTGCCAGCAGCTTTGTGTCAGGAAACAATGAGCAGTTCTTC
>TRBD2|TRBJ2-1|.|TRBV7-2
CASSLNGLVRDEQFF
TGTGCCAGCAGCTTAAACGGACTAGTTCGCGATGAGCAGTTCTTC
>TRBD1|TRBJ1-1|.|TRBV7-8
CASSLAAGTELNTEAFF
TGTGCCAGCAGCTTAGCGGCCGGGACAGAGTTGAACACTGAAGCTTTCTTT
>.|TRBJ2-3|once|TRBV11-3
CASSRRGTDTQYF
TGTGCCAGCAGTCGGAGGGGCACAGATACGCAGTATTTT
>TRBD1|TRBJ1-3|.|TRBV10-3
CAIIQGGSVGGGNTIYF
TGTGCCATCATTCAGGGGGGAAGTGTGGGTGGCGGAAACACCATATATTTT
>.|TRBJ1-5|once|TRBV30
CAWNYGNNQPQHF
TGTGCCTGGAATTACGGTAACAATCAGCCCCAGCATTTT
>.|TRBJ2-7|.|TRBV28
CASSSGPRSSYEQYF
TGTGCCAGCAGCAGCGGTCCCAGGAGCTCCTACGAGCAGTACTTC
>.|TRBJ2-1|.|TRBV7-3
CASSVHGGASYNEQFF
TGTGCCAGCAGCGTACATGGCGGGGCCTCCTACAATGAGCAGTTCTTC
>.|TRBJ2-2|.|TRBV11-1
CASSLGLNTGELFF
TGTGCCAGCAGCTTAGGTCTTAACACCGGGGAGCTGTTTTTT
>.|TRBJ1-4|.|TRBV30
CAWSGPIGARTNEKLFF
TGTGCCTGGAGTGGCCCTATAGGGGCACGGACTAATGAAAAACTGTTTTTT
>.|TRBJ2-3|.|TRBV10-3
CAIASGTDTQYF
TGTGCCATCGCCAGTGGCACAGATACGCAGTATTTT
>TRBD1|TRBJ2-7|.|TRBV18
CASSPGGTGSYEQYF
TGTGCCAGCTCACCCGGCGGGACAGGTTCCTACGAGCAGTACTTC
>TRBD2|TRBJ2-1|.|TRBV27
CASRPGGGWNEQFF
TGTGCCAGCAGGCCGGGGGGGGGTTGGAATGAGCAGTTCTTC
>.|TRBJ2-7|once|TRBV27
CASSLWGRSYEQYF
TGTGCCAGCAGTTTATGGGGGAGGTCCTACGAGCAGTACTTC
>.|TRBJ2-1|.|TRBV11-2
CASSLPPSSGSSYNEQFF
TGTGCCAGCAGCTTACCGCCCTCGAGTGGGAGCTCCTACAATGAGCAGTTCTTC
>.|TRBJ2-3|.|TRBV6-1
CASSDKRGTDTQYF
TGTGCCAGCAGTGATAAAAGGGGGACAGATACGCAGTATTTT
>.|TRBJ2-3|.|TRBV28
CASSLTLSTDTQYF
TGTGCCAGCAGTTTGACTCTCAGCACAGATACGCAGTATTTT
>.|TRBJ2-7|once|TRBV4-2
CASSQDWRNSYEQYF
TGTGCCAGCAGCCAAGATTGGCGGAACTCCTACGAGCAGTACTTC
>TRBD2|TRBJ2-3|.|TRBV30
CALGLAAQITQYF
TGTGCCTTGGGACTAGCAGCACAGATCACGCAGTATTTT
>.|TRBJ1-2|.|TRBV9
CASSVGGEIAVDGYTF
TGTGCCAGCAGCGTAGGGGGGGAAATCGCTGTAGATGGCTACACCTTC
>.|TRBJ1-1|.|TRBV29-1
CSGGGLMNTEAFF
TGCAGCGGGGGGGGATTGATGAACACTGAAGCTTTCTTT
>TRBD2|TRBJ2-1|.|TRBV11-1
CASSMTSGGYNEQFF
TGTGCCAGCAGCATGACTAGCGGAGGGTACAATGAGCAGTTCTTC
>.|TRBJ2-1|.|TRBV4-3
CASSRGEGYNEQFF
TGCGCCAGCAGCCGGGGGGAAGGCTACAATGAGCAGTTCTTC